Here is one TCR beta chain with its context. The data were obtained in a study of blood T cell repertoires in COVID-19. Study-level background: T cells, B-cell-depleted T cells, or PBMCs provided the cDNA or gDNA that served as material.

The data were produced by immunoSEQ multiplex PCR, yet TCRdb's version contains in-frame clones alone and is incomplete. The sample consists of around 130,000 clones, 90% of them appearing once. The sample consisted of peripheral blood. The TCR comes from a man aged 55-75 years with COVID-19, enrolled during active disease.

CDR3 nucleotides: TGTGCCAGCAGCTTAACATATAGCGGACAAGTCCCTCCGAACACTGAAGCTTTCTTT. Translated: CASSLTYSGQVPPNTEAFF. The chain employs TRBV7-3 and TRBJ1-1; weak D call: TRBD1 (5 bases). Germline V gives CDR1 SGHTA, CDR2 FQGTGA. V was clipped by 0 bases and J by 1 base, with 21 bases between them. The CDR3 consists of 19 residues.